These T cell receptor beta chains were read from a single sample in a study of siplizumab effects on memory and regulatory T cells. Generated by immunoSEQ multiplex PCR, the TCRdb table keeps only in-frame clones and is missing some. The sample yields 80,000 to 130,000 clones, about 90% seen once. Specimen: Tregs sorted from blood. The receptors shown here come from a human donor in good health. Both conserved end residues are part of each CDR3. A D gene is named only where the DNA matches it firmly. Expanded clones get a size class; other rows say once, few or many, or leave the size out.

j_call d_call v_call clone_size cdr3_aa cdr3_nt
TRBJ2-1 NA TRBV25-1 NA CASSGGVKAEQFF TGTGCCAGCAGTGGTGGGGTTAAGGCTGAGCAGTTCTTC
TRBJ2-5 TRBD2 TRBV28 NA CASTLAGQETQYF TGTGCCAGCACCCTAGCGGGCCAAGAGACCCAGTACTTC
TRBJ1-2 NA TRBV5-1 NA CASSTSDFYGYTF TGCGCCAGCAGCACGTCGGATTTCTATGGCTACACCTTC
TRBJ2-7 TRBD1 TRBV6-5 NA CASTTGQGGVSEQYF TGTGCCAGCACCACAGGACAGGGGGGTGTCTCCGAGCAGTACTTC
TRBJ2-7 NA TRBV7-6 NA CASSPSVQTAPYEQYF TGTGCCAGCAGCCCATCGGTGCAGACCGCCCCCTACGAGCAGTACTTC
TRBJ1-1 NA TRBV7-3 NA CASSPLGLTEAFF TGTGCCAGCAGCCCCCTAGGACTCACTGAAGCTTTCTTT
TRBJ2-2 NA TRBV7-7 once CASSLDWHGELFF TGTGCTAGCAGCTTAGACTGGCACGGGGAGCTGTTTTTT
TRBJ1-4 NA TRBV4-2 NA CASSQERRGAGEKLFF TGTGCCAGCAGCCAAGAGAGGAGGGGGGCGGGTGAAAAACTGTTTTTT
TRBJ2-1 TRBD2 TRBV29-1 NA CSVDHPRLAGGRYGVGNEQFF TGCAGCGTTGACCACCCACGACTAGCGGGAGGCCGATATGGAGTGGGAAATGAGCAGTTCTTC
TRBJ2-7 NA TRBV2 few CASSRYEQYF TGTGCCAGCAGTCGCTACGAGCAGTACTTC
TRBJ2-1 NA TRBV29-1 once CSVRRGASYNEQFF TGCAGCGTCCGACGGGGGGCTAGCTACAATGAGCAGTTCTTC
TRBJ1-3 NA TRBV5-8 NA CASSLDSAGNTIYF TGTGCCAGCAGCTTGGACAGCGCTGGAAACACCATATATTTT
TRBJ2-3 TRBD2 TRBV10-3 NA CATRTSGTLVGTDTQYF TGTGCCACCCGGACTAGCGGGACCCTCGTGGGCACAGATACGCAGTATTTT
TRBJ2-5 TRBD2 TRBV2 NA CASSETGGETQYF TGTGCCAGCAGTGAGACGGGGGGAGAGACCCAGTACTTC
TRBJ2-6 NA TRBV19 NA CATRDGSSGANVLTF TGTGCCACCCGGGACGGGAGCTCTGGGGCCAACGTCCTGACTTTC
TRBJ2-1 NA TRBV7-3 NA CASSLGLNNEQFF TGTGCCAGCAGCTTAGGGCTGAACAATGAGCAGTTCTTC
TRBJ2-3 NA TRBV15 NA CATSRDLGVDTQYF TGTGCCACCAGCAGAGATTTGGGGGTGGATACGCAGTATTTT
TRBJ2-5 NA TRBV7-2 NA CASRLLGRSQETQYF TGTGCCAGCAGACTCCTGGGGCGGTCCCAAGAGACCCAGTACTTC
TRBJ2-2 NA TRBV27 NA CASRGEWTLNTGELFF TGTGCCAGCAGAGGGGAATGGACACTCAACACCGGGGAGCTGTTTTTT
TRBJ2-1 TRBD2 TRBV7-3 NA CASSSEGLADNEQFF TGTGCCAGCAGCTCGGAGGGACTAGCGGACAATGAGCAGTTCTTC
TRBJ2-5 TRBD1 TRBV7-9 once CASSLTWDGTGLQETQYF TGTGCCAGCAGCTTAACATGGGACGGGACAGGGCTACAAGAGACCCAGTACTTC
TRBJ2-7 NA TRBV25-1 NA CASSVSGGQAYEQYF TGTGCCAGCAGTGTTTCGGGGGGACAGGCCTACGAGCAGTACTTC
TRBJ2-5 NA TRBV5-4 NA CASSYRDTQETQYF TGTGCCAGCAGCTACCGGGACACCCAAGAGACCCAGTACTTC
TRBJ1-5 NA TRBV2 NA CASRGDSYNQPQHF TGTGCCAGCAGGGGAGACAGTTACAATCAGCCCCAGCATTTT
TRBJ2-5 NA TRBV2 NA CASSEELRETQYF TGTGCCAGCAGTGAAGAACTACGGGAGACCCAGTACTTC
TRBJ2-1 TRBD1 TRBV28 NA CASSPDRGSYNEQFF TGTGCCAGCAGCCCTGACAGGGGCTCCTACAATGAGCAGTTCTTC
TRBJ2-1 NA TRBV5-1 NA CASSLEPRLPREQFF TGCGCCAGCAGCTTGGAGCCGCGGCTACCTCGTGAGCAGTTCTTC
TRBJ2-7 TRBD2 TRBV9 NA CASSVGGGTSGIAYEQYF TGTGCCAGCAGCGTCGGCGGCGGGACTAGCGGGATAGCATACGAGCAGTACTTC
TRBJ2-2 TRBD1 TRBV5-1 NA CASSFRTGDTGELFF TGCGCCAGCAGCTTCCGGACAGGGGACACCGGGGAGCTGTTTTTT
TRBJ2-2 NA TRBV5-1 NA CASSLNSVTGELFF TGCGCCAGCAGCTTGAACAGCGTCACCGGGGAGCTGTTTTTT
TRBJ1-5 NA TRBV28 NA CATHLGGRQHF TGTGCCACCCACCTCGGTGGACGGCAGCATTTT
TRBJ2-7 NA TRBV18 NA CASSPMTVEQYF TGTGCCAGCTCACCCATGACAGTAGAGCAGTACTTC
TRBJ2-2 TRBD2 TRBV7-3 NA CASSLYGGRYTGELFF TGTGCCAGCAGCTTATATGGCGGGAGGTACACCGGGGAGCTGTTTTTT
TRBJ2-1 NA TRBV19 few CASSQDSNTEQFF TGTGCCAGTAGTCAGGACTCCAACACGGAGCAGTTCTTC
TRBJ2-1 NA TRBV6-5 NA CASSLGTASYNEQFF TGTGCCAGCAGCCTCGGGACCGCTTCCTACAATGAGCAGTTCTTC
TRBJ2-7 NA TRBV11-2 NA CATAIWRTSYEQYF TGTGCCACCGCAATCTGGCGGACATCCTACGAGCAGTACTTC
TRBJ1-1 TRBD1 TRBV7-9 NA CASKGTVGAFF TGTGCCAGCAAGGGGACAGTGGGAGCTTTCTTT
TRBJ2-7 TRBD2 TRBV28 NA CASGVGGTSYEQYF TGTGCCAGCGGGGTCGGGGGGACGAGTTACGAGCAGTACTTC
TRBJ1-6 NA TRBV28 NA CASSAGQNHNSPLHF TGTGCCAGCAGTGCAGGACAGAACCATAATTCACCCCTCCACTTT
TRBJ2-1 NA TRBV2 NA CASSEALGALDEQFF TGTGCCAGCAGTGAAGCTCTCGGAGCTTTGGATGAGCAGTTCTTC